A single sample is the source of the 2 T cell receptor beta chains below, sequenced in a study of blood T cell repertoires in COVID-19. Using immunoSEQ multiplex PCR, the repertoire was profiled, and TCRdb retains in-frame clones only, with some absent. The sample consists of about 480,000 clones, 88% of them appearing once. Sequenced input: PBMCs or T cells enriched from blood (not recorded which). Every receptor here comes from a woman aged 40-49 years who had recovered from COVID-19.

The chain carries TRBV28 and TRBJ2-5, with 8 positions matching TRBD2. The CDR3 sequence is 13 residues long. Germline CDR1 MDHEN, CDR2 SYDVKM. Trimming cost V 7 bases and J 1 base; bases outside gene matches: 2. The CDR3 nucleotides are TGTGCCAGCAATCTAGCGGGCCAAGAGACCCAGTACTTC. Its translation is CASNLAGQETQYF.

This chain connects TRBV5-8 to TRBJ1-5; D call uncertain. V lost 2 bases and J 3 bases, leaving 12 bases between the germline ends. This CDR3 region has 15 residues. Germline CDR1 and CDR2: SGHTS and YDEGEE. CDR3 amino acids: CASSFRGGDNQPQHF. Written as DNA, the CDR3 is TGTGCCAGCAGCTTCAGAGGCGGGGACAATCAGCCCCAGCATTTT.